This entry describes one T cell receptor beta chain. The sample comes from a study of technical replicates of blood from several donors. Libraries were prepared by immunoSEQ multiplex PCR; TCRdb keeps only in-frame clonotypes and omits some of them. The table includes more than 95,000 clones, about 96% detected once. Per the germline V gene, CDR1 is LNHDA and CDR2 is SQIVND (reference sequence). V lost 5 bases, J lost 6 bases, and 8 bases stayed unmatched. The CDR3 is made up of 14 amino acids. The clonotype was recovered from a human donor in good health. The specimen sequenced was T cells isolated from PBMCs. This chain connects TRBV19 to TRBJ2-7, with TRBD1 matching 9 bases. CDR3 sequence reads: CASSPQGATPEQYF. The DNA for the CDR3 is TGTGCCAGTAGTCCACAGGGGGCGACTCCCGAGCAGTACTTC. The entire variable domain, with the rest obtained from reference TRBV19 and TRBJ2-7, is as follows: DGGITQSPKYLFRKEGQNVTLSCEQNLNHDAMYWYRQDPGQGLRLIYYSQIVNDFQKGDIAEGYSVSREKKESFPLTVTSAQKNPTAFYLCASSPQGATPEQYFGPGTRLTVT.